The rows below give T cell receptor beta chains drawn from one sample of a study of blood T cell repertoires in COVID-19. The assay was immunoSEQ multiplex PCR, and TCRdb's table has in-frame clones only and misses some. The sample lists about 220,000 clones, 88% occurring once. Sequenced sample: PBMCs or T cells enriched from blood (not recorded which). These receptors were collected from a middle-aged woman with acute COVID-19. Both conserved end residues are part of each CDR3. The D gene is left open where the match is weak.

TRBJ1-4 | TRBD1 | TRBV19 | CASSHRDRGEKLFF
TRBJ2-7 | - | TRBV19 | CASSIPSRGGYEQYF
TRBJ1-1 | TRBD1 | TRBV5-1 | CASSPTGPGTEAFF
TRBJ1-1 | - | TRBV5-4 | CASRLTDANTEAFF
TRBJ1-4 | - | TRBV10-3 | CAISDQGGDEKLFF
TRBJ2-5 | - | TRBV3-1/TRBV3-2 | CASSQDSGYQETQYF
TRBJ1-2 | TRBD1 | TRBV2 | CASSPQGGYGYTF
TRBJ1-1 | TRBD1 | TRBV27 | CASSPTGLNTEAFF
TRBJ1-3 | TRBD1 | TRBV7-8 | CASSFDRGSGNTIYF
TRBJ1-4 | TRBD1 | TRBV9 | CASSLTGAGEKLFF
TRBJ2-7 | - | TRBV11-2 | CASSSKPAFEQYF
TRBJ2-5 | TRBD1 | TRBV29-1 | CSVSLYRTGVRETQYF
TRBJ1-5 | TRBD1 | TRBV5-8 | CASSDGDRLSRPQHF
TRBJ2-3 | - | TRBV10-3 | CAIRGGMVGDTQYF
TRBJ2-1 | TRBD2 | TRBV3-1/TRBV3-2 | CASSSSRERDYNEQFF
TRBJ2-3 | TRBD2 | TRBV5-4 | CASHNAGGAGDTQYF
TRBJ2-1 | TRBD2 | TRBV6-2/TRBV6-3 | CASSYPASGGASYNEQFF
TRBJ1-6 | - | TRBV19 | CASSIDSGGNSPLHF
TRBJ1-1 | - | TRBV10-1 | CASSAGRDTEAFF
TRBJ2-5 | - | TRBV30 | CAWSVNWAGKETQYF
TRBJ1-3 | - | TRBV19 | CASHDRPGTSSGNTIYF
TRBJ1-1 | - | TRBV7-2 | CASSLGPGNTEAFF
TRBJ2-4 | - | TRBV5-1 | CASSLAQGTGRVGNIQYF
TRBJ2-3 | - | TRBV27 | CASSLSFPSSLTPDTQYF
TRBJ1-6 | TRBD1 | TRBV5-1 | CASSIMDRGHSPLHF
TRBJ2-3 | - | TRBV18 | CASSPPATGPDTQYF
TRBJ2-2 | TRBD2 | TRBV19 | CASSTSGRSTGELFF
TRBJ2-1 | TRBD2 | TRBV5-1 | CASSPGTSGNNEQFF
TRBJ2-3 | - | TRBV7-2 | CASSLAVGGSDTQYF